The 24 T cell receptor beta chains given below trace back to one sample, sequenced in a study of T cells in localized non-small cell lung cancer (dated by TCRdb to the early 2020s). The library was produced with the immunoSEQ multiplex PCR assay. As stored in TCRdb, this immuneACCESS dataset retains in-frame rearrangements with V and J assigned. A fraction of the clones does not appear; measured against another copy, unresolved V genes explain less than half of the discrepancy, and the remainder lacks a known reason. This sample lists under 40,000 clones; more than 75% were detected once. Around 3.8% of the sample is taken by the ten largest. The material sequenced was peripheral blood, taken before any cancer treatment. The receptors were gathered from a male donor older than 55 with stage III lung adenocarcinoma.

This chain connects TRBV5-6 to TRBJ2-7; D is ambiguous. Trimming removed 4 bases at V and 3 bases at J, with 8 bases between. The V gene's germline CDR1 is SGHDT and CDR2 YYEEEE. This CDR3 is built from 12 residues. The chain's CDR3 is CASSLRFYEQYF. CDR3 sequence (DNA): TGTGCCAGCAGCCTCCGGTTCTACGAGCAGTACTTC.

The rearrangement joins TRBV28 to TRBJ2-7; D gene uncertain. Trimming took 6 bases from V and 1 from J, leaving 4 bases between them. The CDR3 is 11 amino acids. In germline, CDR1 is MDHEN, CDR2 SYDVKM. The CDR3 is CASRTSYEQYF. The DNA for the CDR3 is TGTGCCAGCAGGACGTCCTACGAGCAGTACTTC. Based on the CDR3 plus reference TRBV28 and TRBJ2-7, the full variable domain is DVKVTQSSRYLVKRTGEKVFLECVQDMDHENMFWYRQDPGLGLRLIYFSYDVKMKEKGDIPEGYSVSREKKERFSLILESASTNQTSMYLCASRTSYEQYFGPGTRLTVT.

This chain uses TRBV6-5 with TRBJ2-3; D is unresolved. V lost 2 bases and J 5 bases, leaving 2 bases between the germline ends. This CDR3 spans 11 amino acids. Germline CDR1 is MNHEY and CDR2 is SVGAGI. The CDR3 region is CASSYIDTQYF. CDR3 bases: TGTGCCAGCAGTTACATAGATACGCAGTATTTT.

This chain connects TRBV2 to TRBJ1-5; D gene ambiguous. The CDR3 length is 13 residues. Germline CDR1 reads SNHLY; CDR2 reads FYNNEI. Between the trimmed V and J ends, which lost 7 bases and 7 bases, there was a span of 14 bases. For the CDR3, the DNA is TGTGCCAGCACCCCCTTAACGGACCAGCCCCAGCATTTT. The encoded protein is CASTPLTDQPQHF.

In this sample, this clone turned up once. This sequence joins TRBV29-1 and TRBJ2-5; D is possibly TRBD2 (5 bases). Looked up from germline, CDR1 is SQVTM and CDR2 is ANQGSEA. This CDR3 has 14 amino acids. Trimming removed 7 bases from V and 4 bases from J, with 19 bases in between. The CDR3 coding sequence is TGCAGCGGGGCCCCCACGCCACGGGGAGAGACCCAGTACTTC. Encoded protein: CSGAPTPRGETQYF.

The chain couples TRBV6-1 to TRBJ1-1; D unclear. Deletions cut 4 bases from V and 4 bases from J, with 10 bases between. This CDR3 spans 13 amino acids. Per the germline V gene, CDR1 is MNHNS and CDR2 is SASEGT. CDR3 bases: TGTGCCAGCAGTGCCCAGAGCACCACTGAAGCTTTCTTT. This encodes CASSAQSTTEAFF.

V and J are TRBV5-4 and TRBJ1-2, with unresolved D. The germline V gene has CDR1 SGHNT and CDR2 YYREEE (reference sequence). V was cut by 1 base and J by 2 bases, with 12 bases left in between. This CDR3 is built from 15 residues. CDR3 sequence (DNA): TGTGCCAGCAGCTTGTATCGGGGTCTAAACTATGGCTACACCTTC. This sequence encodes CASSLYRGLNYGYTF. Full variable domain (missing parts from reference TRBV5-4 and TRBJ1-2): ETGVTQSPTHLIKTRGQQVTLRCSSQSGHNTVSWYQQALGQGPQFIFQYYREEENGRGNFPPRFSGLQFPNYSSELNVNALELDDSALYLCASSLYRGLNYGYTFGSGTRLTVV.

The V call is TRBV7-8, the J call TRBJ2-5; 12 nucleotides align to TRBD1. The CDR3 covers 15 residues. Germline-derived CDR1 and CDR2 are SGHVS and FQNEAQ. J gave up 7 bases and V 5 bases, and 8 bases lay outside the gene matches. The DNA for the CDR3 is TGTGCCAGCAGCCCGGGACAGGGGGCGCGGGCGACCCAGTACTTC. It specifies CASSPGQGARATQYF. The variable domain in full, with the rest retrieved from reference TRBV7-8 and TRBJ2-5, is GAGVSQSPRYKVAKRGQDVALRCDPISGHVSLFWYQQALGQGPEFLTYFQNEAQLDKSGLPSDRFFAERPEGSVSTLKIQRTQQEDSAVYLCASSPGQGARATQYFGPGTRLLVL.

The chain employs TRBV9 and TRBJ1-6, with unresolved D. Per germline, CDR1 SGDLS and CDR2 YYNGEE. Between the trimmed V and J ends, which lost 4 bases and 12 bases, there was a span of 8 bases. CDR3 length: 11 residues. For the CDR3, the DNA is TGTGCCAGCAGCAAGGAGGGACCCCTCCACTTT. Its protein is CASSKEGPLHF. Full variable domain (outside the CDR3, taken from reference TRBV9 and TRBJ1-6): DSGVTQTPKHLITATGQRVTLRCSPRSGDLSVYWYQQSLDQGLQFLIQYYNGEERAKGNILERFSAQQFPDLHSELNLSSLELGDSALYFCASSKEGPLHFGNGTRLTVT.

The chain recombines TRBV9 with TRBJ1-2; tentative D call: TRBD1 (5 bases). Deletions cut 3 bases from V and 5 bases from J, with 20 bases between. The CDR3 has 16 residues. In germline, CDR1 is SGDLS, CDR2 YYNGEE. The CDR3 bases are TGTGCCAGCAGCGAGGACCCGGGACTGCCGGGTTATGGCTACACCTTC. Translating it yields CASSEDPGLPGYGYTF.

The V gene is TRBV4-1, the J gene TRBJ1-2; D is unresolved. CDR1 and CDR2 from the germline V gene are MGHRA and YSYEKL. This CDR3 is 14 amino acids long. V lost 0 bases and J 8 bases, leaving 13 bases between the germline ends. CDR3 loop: CASSQDRSFLGYTF. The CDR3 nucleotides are TGCGCCAGCAGCCAAGATAGAAGCTTTTTGGGCTACACCTTC.

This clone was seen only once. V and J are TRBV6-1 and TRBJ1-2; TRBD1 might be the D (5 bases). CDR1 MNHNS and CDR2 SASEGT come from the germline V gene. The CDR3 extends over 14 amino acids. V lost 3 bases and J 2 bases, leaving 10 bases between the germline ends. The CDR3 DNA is TGTGCCAGCAGTGAGGGACCGAACAACTATGGCTACACCTTC. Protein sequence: CASSEGPNNYGYTF.

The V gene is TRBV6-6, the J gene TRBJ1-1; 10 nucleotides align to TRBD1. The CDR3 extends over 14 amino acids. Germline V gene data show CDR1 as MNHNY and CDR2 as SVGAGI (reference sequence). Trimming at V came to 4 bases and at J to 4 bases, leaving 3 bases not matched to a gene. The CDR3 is CASSLTGGITEAFF. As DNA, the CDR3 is TGTGCCAGCAGTTTGACAGGGGGCATCACTGAAGCTTTCTTT.

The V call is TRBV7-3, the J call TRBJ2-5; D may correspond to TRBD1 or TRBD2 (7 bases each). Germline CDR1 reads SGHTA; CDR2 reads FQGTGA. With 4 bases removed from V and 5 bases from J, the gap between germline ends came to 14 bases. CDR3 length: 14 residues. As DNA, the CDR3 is TGTGCCAGCAGCTCGCAGGGGGGGAGTGAGACCCAGTACTTC. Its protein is CASSSQGGSETQYF.

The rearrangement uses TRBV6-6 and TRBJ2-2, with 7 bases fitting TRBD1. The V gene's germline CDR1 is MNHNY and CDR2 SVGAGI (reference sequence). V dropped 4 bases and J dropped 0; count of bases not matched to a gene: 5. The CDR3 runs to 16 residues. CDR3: CASSWDSTANTGELFF. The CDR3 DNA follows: TGTGCCAGCAGTTGGGACAGCACCGCGAACACCGGGGAGCTGTTTTTT.

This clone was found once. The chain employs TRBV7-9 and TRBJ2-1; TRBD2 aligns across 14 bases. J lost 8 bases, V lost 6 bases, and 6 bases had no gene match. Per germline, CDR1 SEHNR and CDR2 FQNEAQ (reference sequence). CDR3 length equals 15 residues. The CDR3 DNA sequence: TGTGCCAGCAGAGGAGGGACTAGCGGGAGCTATGAGCAGTTCTTC. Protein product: CASRGGTSGSYEQFF.

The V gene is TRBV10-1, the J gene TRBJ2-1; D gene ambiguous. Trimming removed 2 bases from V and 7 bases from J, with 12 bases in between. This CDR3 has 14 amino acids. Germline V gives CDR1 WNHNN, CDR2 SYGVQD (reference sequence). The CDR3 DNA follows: TGCGCCAGCAGTGAGGGGCAGAGAGGTAATGAGCAGTTCTTC. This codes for CASSEGQRGNEQFF.

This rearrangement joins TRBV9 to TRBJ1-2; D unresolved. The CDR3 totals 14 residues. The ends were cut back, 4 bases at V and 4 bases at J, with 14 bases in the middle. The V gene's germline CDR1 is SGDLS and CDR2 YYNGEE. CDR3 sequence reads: CASSPQGMGYGYTF. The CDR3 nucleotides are TGTGCCAGCAGCCCCCAAGGGATGGGCTATGGCTACACCTTC. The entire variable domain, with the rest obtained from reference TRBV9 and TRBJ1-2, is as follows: DSGVTQTPKHLITATGQRVTLRCSPRSGDLSVYWYQQSLDQGLQFLIQYYNGEERAKGNILERFSAQQFPDLHSELNLSSLELGDSALYFCASSPQGMGYGYTFGSGTRLTVV.

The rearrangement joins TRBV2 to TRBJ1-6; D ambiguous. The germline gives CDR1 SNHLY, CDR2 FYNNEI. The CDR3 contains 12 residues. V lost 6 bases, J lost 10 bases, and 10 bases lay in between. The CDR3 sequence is CASRNLLSPLHF. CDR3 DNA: TGTGCCAGCAGGAACCTTCTGTCACCCCTCCACTTT. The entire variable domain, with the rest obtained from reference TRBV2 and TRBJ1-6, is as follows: EPEVTQTPSHQVTQMGQEVILRCVPISNHLYFYWYRQILGQKVEFLVSFYNNEISEKSEIFDDQFSVERPDGSNFTLKIRSTKLEDSAMYFCASRNLLSPLHFGNGTRLTVT.

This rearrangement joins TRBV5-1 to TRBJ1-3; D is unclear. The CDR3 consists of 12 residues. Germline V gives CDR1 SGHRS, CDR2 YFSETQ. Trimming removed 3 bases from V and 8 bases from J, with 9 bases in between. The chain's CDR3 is CASSSPSDTIYF. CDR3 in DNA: TGCGCCAGCAGCTCCCCCTCGGACACCATATATTTT. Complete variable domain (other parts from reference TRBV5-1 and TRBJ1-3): KAGVTQTPRYLIKTRGQQVTLSCSPISGHRSVSWYQQTPGQGLQFLFEYFSETQRNKGNFPGRFSGRQFSNSRSEMNVSTLELGDSALYLCASSSPSDTIYFGEGSWLTVV.

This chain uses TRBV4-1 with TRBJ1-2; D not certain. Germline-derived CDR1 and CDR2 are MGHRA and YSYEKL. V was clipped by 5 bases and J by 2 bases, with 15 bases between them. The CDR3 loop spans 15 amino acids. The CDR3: CASSYIGRRNYGYTF. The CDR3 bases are TGCGCCAGCAGCTACATTGGACGAAGAAACTATGGCTACACCTTC.

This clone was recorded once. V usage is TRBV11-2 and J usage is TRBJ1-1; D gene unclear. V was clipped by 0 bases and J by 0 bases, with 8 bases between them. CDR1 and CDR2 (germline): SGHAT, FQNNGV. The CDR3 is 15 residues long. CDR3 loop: CASSLDGVMNTEAFF. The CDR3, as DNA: TGTGCCAGCAGCTTAGATGGGGTAATGAACACTGAAGCTTTCTTT.

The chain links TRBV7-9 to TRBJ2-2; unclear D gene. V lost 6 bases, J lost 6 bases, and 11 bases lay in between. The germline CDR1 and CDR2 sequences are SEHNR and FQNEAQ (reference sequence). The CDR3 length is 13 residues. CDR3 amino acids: CASRDTAAGELFF. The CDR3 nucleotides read TGTGCCAGCAGGGATACAGCTGCCGGGGAGCTGTTTTTT.

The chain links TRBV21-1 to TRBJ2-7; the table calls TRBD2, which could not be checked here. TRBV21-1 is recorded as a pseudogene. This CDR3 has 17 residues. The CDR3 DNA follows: TGTGCCAGCAGCAAAGCCCTCGCGGGATCCATCCCGAGCGAGCAGTACTTC. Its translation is CASSKALAGSIPSEQYF.